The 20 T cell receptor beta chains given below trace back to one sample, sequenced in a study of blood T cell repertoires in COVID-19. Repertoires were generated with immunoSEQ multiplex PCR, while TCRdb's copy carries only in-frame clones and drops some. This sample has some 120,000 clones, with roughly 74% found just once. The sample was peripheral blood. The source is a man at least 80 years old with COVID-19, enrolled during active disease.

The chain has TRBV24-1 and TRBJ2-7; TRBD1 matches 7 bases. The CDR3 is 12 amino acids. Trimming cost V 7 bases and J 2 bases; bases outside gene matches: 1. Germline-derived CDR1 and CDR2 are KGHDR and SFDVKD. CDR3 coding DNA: TGTGCCACCAGCGGACAGGCCTACGAGCAGTACTTC. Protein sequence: CATSGQAYEQYF.

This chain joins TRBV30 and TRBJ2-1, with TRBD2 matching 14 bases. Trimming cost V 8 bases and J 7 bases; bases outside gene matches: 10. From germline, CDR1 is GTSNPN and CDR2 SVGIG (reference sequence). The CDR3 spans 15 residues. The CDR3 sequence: CAGSLGLAGANEQFF. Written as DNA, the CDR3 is TGTGCCGGGTCTTTGGGACTAGCGGGAGCAAATGAGCAGTTCTTC.

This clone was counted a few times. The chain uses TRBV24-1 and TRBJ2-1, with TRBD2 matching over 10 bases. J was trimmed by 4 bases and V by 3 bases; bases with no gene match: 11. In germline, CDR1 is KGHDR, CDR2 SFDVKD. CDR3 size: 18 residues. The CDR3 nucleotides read TGTGCCACCAGTGATCCTGCTAGCGGGAGTGGGGGTTACAATGAGCAGTTCTTC. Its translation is CATSDPASGSGGYNEQFF.

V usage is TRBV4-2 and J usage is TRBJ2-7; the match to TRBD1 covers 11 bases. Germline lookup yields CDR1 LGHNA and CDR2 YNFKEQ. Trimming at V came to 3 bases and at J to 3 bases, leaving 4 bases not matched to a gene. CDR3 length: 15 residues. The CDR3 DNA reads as TGTGCCAGCAGCCACGGGACAGGGGGTAGCTACGAGCAGTACTTC. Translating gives CASSHGTGGSYEQYF.

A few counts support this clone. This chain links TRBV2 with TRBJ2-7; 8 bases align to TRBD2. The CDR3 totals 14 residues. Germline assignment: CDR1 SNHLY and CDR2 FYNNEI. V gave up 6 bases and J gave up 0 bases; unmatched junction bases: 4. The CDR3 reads CASRLAETSYEQYF. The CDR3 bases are TGTGCCAGCAGACTAGCGGAGACCTCCTACGAGCAGTACTTC.

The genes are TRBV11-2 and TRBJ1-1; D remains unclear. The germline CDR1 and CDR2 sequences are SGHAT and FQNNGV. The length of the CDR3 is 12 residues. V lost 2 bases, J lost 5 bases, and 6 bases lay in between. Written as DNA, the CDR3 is TGTGCCAGCAGCTTATTGCGGACTGAAGCTTTCTTT. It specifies CASSLLRTEAFF.

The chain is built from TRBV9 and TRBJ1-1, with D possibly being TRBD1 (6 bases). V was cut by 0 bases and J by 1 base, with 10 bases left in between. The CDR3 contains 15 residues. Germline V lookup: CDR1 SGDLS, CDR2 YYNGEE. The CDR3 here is CASSVAGQRNTEAFF. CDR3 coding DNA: TGTGCCAGCAGCGTAGCGGGACAAAGGAACACTGAAGCTTTCTTT.

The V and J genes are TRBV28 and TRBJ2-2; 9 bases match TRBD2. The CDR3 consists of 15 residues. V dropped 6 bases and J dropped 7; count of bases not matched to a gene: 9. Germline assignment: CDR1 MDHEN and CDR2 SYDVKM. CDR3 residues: CASSHGTSYGGELFF. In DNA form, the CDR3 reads TGTGCCAGCAGCCACGGGACTAGCTACGGCGGGGAGCTGTTTTTT.

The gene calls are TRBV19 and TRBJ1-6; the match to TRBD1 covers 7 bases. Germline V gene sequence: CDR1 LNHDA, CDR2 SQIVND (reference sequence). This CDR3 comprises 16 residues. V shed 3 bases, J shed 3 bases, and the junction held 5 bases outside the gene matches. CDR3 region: CASSISGGSYNSPLHF. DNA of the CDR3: TGTGCCAGTAGTATTTCAGGGGGTAGCTATAATTCACCCCTCCACTTT.

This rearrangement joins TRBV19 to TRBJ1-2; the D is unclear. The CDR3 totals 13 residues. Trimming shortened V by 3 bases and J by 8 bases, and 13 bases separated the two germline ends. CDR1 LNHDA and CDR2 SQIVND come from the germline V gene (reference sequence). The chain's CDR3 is CASSMLESWGYTF. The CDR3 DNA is TGTGCCAGTAGTATGTTGGAGTCGTGGGGCTACACCTTC.

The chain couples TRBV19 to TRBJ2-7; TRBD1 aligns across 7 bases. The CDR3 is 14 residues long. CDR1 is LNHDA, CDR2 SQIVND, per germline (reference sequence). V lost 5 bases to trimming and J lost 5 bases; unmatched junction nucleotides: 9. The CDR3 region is CASSADRLRDEQYF. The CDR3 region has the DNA TGTGCCAGTAGTGCGGACAGGCTCCGCGACGAGCAGTACTTC.

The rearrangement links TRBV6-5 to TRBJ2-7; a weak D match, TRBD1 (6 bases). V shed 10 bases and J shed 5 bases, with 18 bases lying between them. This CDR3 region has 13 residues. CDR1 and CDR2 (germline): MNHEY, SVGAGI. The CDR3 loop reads CATLQGSPHEQYF. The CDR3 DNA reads TGTGCCACCCTTCAGGGGTCCCCCCACGAGCAGTACTTC.

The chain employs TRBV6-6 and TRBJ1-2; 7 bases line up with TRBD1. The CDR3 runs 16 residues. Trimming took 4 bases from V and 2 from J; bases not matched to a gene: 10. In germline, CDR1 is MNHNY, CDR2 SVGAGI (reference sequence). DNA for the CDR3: TGTGCCAGCAGTTTGACACAGGGGCGTGCGAACTATGGCTACACCTTC. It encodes CASSLTQGRANYGYTF.

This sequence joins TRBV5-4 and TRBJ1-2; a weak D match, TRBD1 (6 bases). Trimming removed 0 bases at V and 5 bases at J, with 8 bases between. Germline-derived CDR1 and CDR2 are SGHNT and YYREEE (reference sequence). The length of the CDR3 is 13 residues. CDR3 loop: CASSLDREYGYTF. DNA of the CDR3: TGTGCCAGCAGCTTGGACAGGGAGTATGGCTACACCTTC.

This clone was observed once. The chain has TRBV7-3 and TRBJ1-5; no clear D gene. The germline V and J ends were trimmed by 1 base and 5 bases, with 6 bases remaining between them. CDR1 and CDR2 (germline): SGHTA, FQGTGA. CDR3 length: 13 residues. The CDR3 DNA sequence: TGTGCCAGCAGCTTAAGCATAGATCAGCCCCAGCATTTT. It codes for CASSLSIDQPQHF.

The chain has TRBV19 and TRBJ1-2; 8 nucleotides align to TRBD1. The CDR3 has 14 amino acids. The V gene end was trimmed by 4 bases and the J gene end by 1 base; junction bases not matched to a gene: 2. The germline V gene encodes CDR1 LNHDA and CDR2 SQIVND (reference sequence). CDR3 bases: TGTGCCAGTAGTAAGGGACAGGTTAACTATGGCTACACCTTC. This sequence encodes CASSKGQVNYGYTF.

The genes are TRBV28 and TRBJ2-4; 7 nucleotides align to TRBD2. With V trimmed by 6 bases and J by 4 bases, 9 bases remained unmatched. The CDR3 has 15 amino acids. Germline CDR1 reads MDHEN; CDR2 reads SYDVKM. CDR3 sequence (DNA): TGTGCCAGCAGCGACCCCAGCGGGAATAAAAACATTCAGTACTTC. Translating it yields CASSDPSGNKNIQYF.

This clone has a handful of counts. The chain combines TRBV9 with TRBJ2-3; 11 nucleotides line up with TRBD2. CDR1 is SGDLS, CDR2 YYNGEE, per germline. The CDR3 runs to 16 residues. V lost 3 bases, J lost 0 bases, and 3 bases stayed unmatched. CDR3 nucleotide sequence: TGTGCCAGCAGCGCGACTAGCGGGATAAGCACAGATACGCAGTATTTT. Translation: CASSATSGISTDTQYF.

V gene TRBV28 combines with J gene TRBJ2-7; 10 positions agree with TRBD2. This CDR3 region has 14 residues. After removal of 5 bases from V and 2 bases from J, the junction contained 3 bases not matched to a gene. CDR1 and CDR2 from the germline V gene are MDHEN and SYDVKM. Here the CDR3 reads CASSLLAGAYEQYF. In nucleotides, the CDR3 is TGTGCCAGCAGTCTCCTAGCGGGAGCCTACGAGCAGTACTTC. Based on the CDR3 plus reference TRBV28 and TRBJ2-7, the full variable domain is DVKVTQSSRYLVKRTGEKVFLECVQDMDHENMFWYRQDPGLGLRLIYFSYDVKMKEKGDIPEGYSVSREKKERFSLILESASTNQTSMYLCASSLLAGAYEQYFGPGTRLTVT.

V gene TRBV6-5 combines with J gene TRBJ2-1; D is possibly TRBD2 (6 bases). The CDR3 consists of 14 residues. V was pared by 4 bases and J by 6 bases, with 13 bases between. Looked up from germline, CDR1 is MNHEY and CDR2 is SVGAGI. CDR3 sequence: CASSLRGPPNEQFF. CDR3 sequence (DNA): TGTGCCAGCAGTTTGCGGGGACCCCCCAATGAGCAGTTCTTC.